These 6 T cell receptor beta chains share one sample of origin, sequenced in a study of T-cell memory formation after mild COVID-19. TCRdb re-derived calls from the 5' RACE reads in MiXCR, one entry per CDR3 protein. This sample has 110,000 to 150,000 distinct CDR3 sequences, with 13% to 15% found just once. Sequences were obtained from PBMCs or a T cell subset sorted from them (not recorded which). Source of these receptors: an adult woman who had mild COVID-19 (a few samples of this study predate the infection). Cell type and time point are not known.

The chain recombines TRBV9 with TRBJ1-2; 7 bases agree with TRBD1. Trimming removed 3 bases from V and 4 bases from J; junction bases left unmatched: 9. The CDR3 loop spans 15 amino acids. Per the germline V gene, CDR1 is SGDLS and CDR2 is YYNGEE. The CDR3 here is CASSGKRDSIYGYTF. The CDR3 DNA sequence: TGTGCCAGCAGCGGGAAACGGGACAGCATCTATGGCTACACCTTC.

This clonotype was seen more than once but under ten times. CDR3 DNA: TGTGCCACCAGTGAGGGCCGGATTGGGGGAGAGACCCAGTACTTC. Its translation: CATSEGRIGGETQYF. This chain connects TRBV24-1 to TRBJ2-5; D is perhaps TRBD1 or TRBD2 (5 bases each). The length of the CDR3 is 15 residues. Trimming left V 4 bases short and J 4 bases short, with 15 bases between. Germline CDR1 is KGHDR and CDR2 is SFDVKD.

This sequence joins TRBV7-9 and TRBJ1-6; 7 nucleotides align to TRBD1. Trimming at V came to 4 bases and at J to 4 bases, leaving 7 bases not matched to a gene. The CDR3 runs 16 residues. The germline CDR1 and CDR2 sequences are SEHNR and FQNEAQ (reference sequence). The CDR3 DNA reads TGTGCCAGCAGCTCTCCCTTGGGACAGTATAATTCACCCCTCCACTTT. Translating gives CASSSPLGQYNSPLHF.

The chain couples TRBV13 to TRBJ1-2; D is uncertain. Germline assignment: CDR1 PRHDT and CDR2 FYEKMQ (reference sequence). The CDR3 is made up of 11 amino acids. Trimming took 0 bases from V and 6 from J, leaving 2 bases between them. CDR3: CASSLGHGYTF. The CDR3 DNA follows: TGTGCCAGCAGCTTAGGCCATGGCTACACCTTC.

The rearrangement joins TRBV12-3 or TRBV12-4 to TRBJ2-7, with a weak D call TRBD1 (7 bases). The CDR3 length is 15 residues. The ends were cut back, 6 bases at V and 5 bases at J, with 20 bases in the middle. CDR3 bases: TGTGCCAGCAGCCTCTCGTACAGGGGAGGCGACGAGCAGTACTTC. Amino acids: CASSLSYRGGDEQYF.

This clonotype has a handful of counts. The chain carries TRBV5-1 and TRBJ2-2; 10 bases map to TRBD1. The CDR3 is 16 residues long. Trimming cost V 0 bases and J 5 bases; bases outside gene matches: 4. The V gene's germline CDR1 is SGHRS and CDR2 YFSETQ. CDR3 protein: CASSLEWDRGTGELFF. Written as DNA, the CDR3 is TGCGCCAGCAGCTTGGAGTGGGACAGGGGAACCGGGGAGCTGTTTTTT.